Listed below are T cell receptor beta chains from one sample, sequenced in a study of cytomegalovirus exposure and HLA in healthy donors. Measured with immunoSEQ multiplex PCR; TCRdb has only the in-frame clones, and not every one. The sample consists of about 120,000 clones, around 82% of them appearing once. The sample comprised PBMCs. These receptors were obtained from a woman in her thirties or forties in good health and CMV-seropositive. CDR3s include the opening cysteine and the closing phenylalanine or tryptophan. A D gene is named only where the DNA matches it firmly. Not all rows give a size; the values are once, few, many and, for expanded clones, a class.

TGTGCCAGCAGCGATAGAAAGGGGAATGAGCAGTTCTTC | CASSDRKGNEQFF | - | TRBJ2-1 | TRBV7-3 | -
TGCGCCAGCAGCTTGGTACTAGCGGGAGGCGAGCAGTACTTC | CASSLVLAGGEQYF | - | TRBJ2-7 | TRBV5-1 | TRBD2
TGTGCCTGGACCCAGGGGTGGGTTGGTGGCTACACCTTC | CAWTQGWVGGYTF | - | TRBJ1-2 | TRBV30 | -
TGTGCCAGCAGTTTGCTAGCGGGCTGGGGAGAGACCCAGTACTTC | CASSLLAGWGETQYF | few | TRBJ2-5 | TRBV27 | TRBD2
TGTGCCAGCACCTCTATTTTTGGGACCCAGTACTTC | CASTSIFGTQYF | - | TRBJ2-5 | TRBV27 | -
TGTGCCAGCAGACCGGGACAGGGTCGGGGCTATGGCTACACCTTC | CASRPGQGRGYGYTF | - | TRBJ1-2 | TRBV6-5 | TRBD1
TGCGCCAGCAGCCTCGCCCGGGGGTCTGGGGCCAACGTCCTGACTTTC | CASSLARGSGANVLTF | - | TRBJ2-6 | TRBV4-3 | -
TGTGCCAGCAGCTTAGTTCTTTTTAATCAGCCCCAGCATTTT | CASSLVLFNQPQHF | once | TRBJ1-5 | TRBV7-2 | -
TGTGCCAGCAGCAAGGGACAGGAGTCCTACAATGAGCAGTTCTTC | CASSKGQESYNEQFF | - | TRBJ2-1 | TRBV11-3 | TRBD1
TGTGCCAGCAGCGCCAACGGAGGGTTTAACACCGGGGAGCTGTTTTTT | CASSANGGFNTGELFF | - | TRBJ2-2 | TRBV7-2 | -
TGTGCCAGCAGCTTGGCGTTTTCAGGGGAATACGAGCAGTACTTC | CASSLAFSGEYEQYF | - | TRBJ2-7 | TRBV5-6 | -
TGTGCCAGCAGTTTAACAGGGGTCTATGGCTACACCTTC | CASSLTGVYGYTF | once | TRBJ1-2 | TRBV27 | TRBD1
TGTGCCAGCAGACTCTACCAACAGGGGAGAAATTCACCCCTCCACTTT | CASRLYQQGRNSPLHF | - | TRBJ1-6 | TRBV5-6 | TRBD1
TGTGCCAGCAGCGGGCGACGAGTGGGGCTAATTTGGCACGAGCAGTACTTC | CASSGRRVGLIWHEQYF | - | TRBJ2-7 | TRBV11-1 | -
TGTGCCAGCTCACCACTTTCGGGGGATGAAAAACTGTTTTTT | CASSPLSGDEKLFF | once | TRBJ1-4 | TRBV18 | -
TGTGCCAGCAGCCCTCCCGGGACAATTGATGGCTACACCTTC | CASSPPGTIDGYTF | once | TRBJ1-2 | TRBV25-1 | -
TGTGCCAGCAGCTCTAGACAGACCTACACAGATACGCAGTATTTT | CASSSRQTYTDTQYF | - | TRBJ2-3 | TRBV7-8 | -
TGTGCCAGCAGCGTACTAGACAGGGATTCACCCCTCCACTTT | CASSVLDRDSPLHF | - | TRBJ1-6 | TRBV9 | TRBD1
TGCGCCAGCAATACGGGAGAAGAGACCCAGTACTTC | CASNTGEETQYF | - | TRBJ2-5 | TRBV5-1 | -
TGTGCCAGCAGCTTAGCGGGGTCCAATCAGCCCCAGCATTTT | CASSLAGSNQPQHF | - | TRBJ1-5 | TRBV11-3 | -
TGCGCCAGCAGCTTAGGCCTAGCGGGAGGTATCAATGAGCAGTTCTTC | CASSLGLAGGINEQFF | - | TRBJ2-1 | TRBV5-1 | TRBD2
TGTGCCAGCAGTTTATTCGGGGGAGTCCGGGTGAACACTGAAGCTTTCTTT | CASSLFGGVRVNTEAFF | - | TRBJ1-1 | TRBV27 | -
TGTGCCACCAGCCGGAGACAGGGGAAGACCTACGAGCAGTACTTC | CATSRRQGKTYEQYF | - | TRBJ2-7 | TRBV15 | TRBD1
TGTGCCAGCAGCTTGGTGAGGGTAGGAGGTACTGAAGCTTTCTTT | CASSLVRVGGTEAFF | - | TRBJ1-1 | TRBV5-6 | -
TGTGCCAGCCTTCGGGGCTCCTACGAGCAGTACTTC | CASLRGSYEQYF | - | TRBJ2-7 | TRBV6-5 | -
TGTGCCAGCAGTGGACAGGGTACTTACCAGCAGTACTTC | CASSGQGTYQQYF | - | TRBJ2-7 | TRBV2 | TRBD1
TGTGCCAGCAGCCCCCGGACAGGGCACTATGGCTACACCTTC | CASSPRTGHYGYTF | - | TRBJ1-2 | TRBV7-2 | TRBD1
TGTGCCAGCAGCCAAGGAATAGACTTGGGGCTGTACGAGCAGTACTTC | CASSQGIDLGLYEQYF | - | TRBJ2-7 | TRBV4-2 | -
TGTGCCAGCGGCTCCTCCTACGAGCAGTACTTC | CASGSSYEQYF | - | TRBJ2-7 | TRBV28 | -